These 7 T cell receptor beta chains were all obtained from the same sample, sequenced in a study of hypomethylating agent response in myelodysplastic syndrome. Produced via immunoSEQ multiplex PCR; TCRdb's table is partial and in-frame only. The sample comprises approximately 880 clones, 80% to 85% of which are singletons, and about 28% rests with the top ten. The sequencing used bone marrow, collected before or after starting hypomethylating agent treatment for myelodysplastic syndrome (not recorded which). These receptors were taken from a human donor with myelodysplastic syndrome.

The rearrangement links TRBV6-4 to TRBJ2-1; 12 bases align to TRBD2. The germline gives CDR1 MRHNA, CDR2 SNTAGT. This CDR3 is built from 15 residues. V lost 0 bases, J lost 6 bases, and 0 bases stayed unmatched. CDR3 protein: CASSDSTSGSNEQFF. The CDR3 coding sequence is TGTGCCAGCAGTGACTCGACTAGCGGGAGCAATGAGCAGTTCTTC.

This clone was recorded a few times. In DNA form, the CDR3 reads TGTGCCAGCAGCTTAGCGGCGACAGGGAGAGGCTACACCTTC. It is translated as CASSLAATGRGYTF. The V call is TRBV7-8, the J call TRBJ1-2; 7 bases are a match to TRBD1. The trim removed 0 bases at V and 8 bases at J, leaving 6 bases unmatched. Germline CDR1 is SGHVS and CDR2 is FQNEAQ. The CDR3 length is 14 residues.

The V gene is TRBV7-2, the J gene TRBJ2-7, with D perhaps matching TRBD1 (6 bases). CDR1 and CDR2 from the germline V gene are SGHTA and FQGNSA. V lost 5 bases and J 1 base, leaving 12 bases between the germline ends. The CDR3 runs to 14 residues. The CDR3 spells CASSTRGGSYEQYF. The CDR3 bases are TGTGCCAGCAGCACCCGAGGGGGATCCTACGAGCAGTACTTC. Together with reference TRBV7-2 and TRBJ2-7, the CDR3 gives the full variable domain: GAGVSQSPSNKVTEKGKDVELRCDPISGHTALYWYRQSLGQGLEFLIYFQGNSAPDKSGLPSDRFSAERTGGSVSTLTIQRTQQEDSAVYLCASSTRGGSYEQYFGPGTRLTVT.

The CDR3 bases are TGTGCCAGCAGCTTAGATTTTGATCCTAATGAAAAACTGTTTTTT. It encodes CASSLDFDPNEKLFF. This chain uses TRBV7-9 with TRBJ1-4; D not certain. Deletions cut 1 base from V and 3 bases from J, with 9 bases between. Germline V gene lookup returns CDR1 SEHNR and CDR2 FQNEAQ (reference sequence). This CDR3 is 15 amino acids long.

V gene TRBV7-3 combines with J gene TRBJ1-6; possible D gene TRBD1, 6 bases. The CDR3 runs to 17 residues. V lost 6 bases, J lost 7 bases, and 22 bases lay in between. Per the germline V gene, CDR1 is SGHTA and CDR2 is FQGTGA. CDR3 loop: CASSRLPNGQKNSPLHF. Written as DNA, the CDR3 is TGTGCCAGCAGTCGTTTGCCCAACGGACAGAAAAATTCACCCCTCCACTTT.

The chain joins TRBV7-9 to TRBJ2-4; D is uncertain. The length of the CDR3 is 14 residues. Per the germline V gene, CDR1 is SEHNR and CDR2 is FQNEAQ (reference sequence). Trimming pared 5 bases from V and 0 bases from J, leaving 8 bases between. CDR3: CASSHALAKNIQYF. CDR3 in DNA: TGTGCCAGCAGCCACGCACTAGCCAAAAACATTCAGTACTTC. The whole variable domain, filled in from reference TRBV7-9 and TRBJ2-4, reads DTGVSQNPRHKITKRGQNVTFRCDPISEHNRLYWYRQTLGQGPEFLTYFQNEAQLEKSRLLSDRFSAERPKGSFSTLEIQRTEQGDSAMYLCASSHALAKNIQYFGAGTRLSVL.

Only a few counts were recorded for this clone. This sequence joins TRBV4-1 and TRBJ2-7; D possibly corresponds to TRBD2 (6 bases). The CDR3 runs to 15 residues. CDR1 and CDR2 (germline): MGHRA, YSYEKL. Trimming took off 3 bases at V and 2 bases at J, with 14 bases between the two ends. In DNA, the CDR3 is TGCGCCAGCAGCCAGTCCCTCGGGGGTACCTACGAGCAGTACTTC. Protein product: CASSQSLGGTYEQYF.